The 27 T cell receptor beta chains given below trace back to one sample, sequenced in a study of cytomegalovirus exposure and HLA in healthy donors (dated by TCRdb to the late 2010s). Library generation was performed with the immunoSEQ multiplex PCR assay. For the multiplex PCR, a mixture combining 60 forward primers for TCR Vbeta segments and 13 reverse primers for TCR Jbeta segments was used. The table comes from immuneACCESS by way of TCRdb, which keeps in-frame sequences with V and J called. Part of the clones is missing from these tables; in studies checked, under half for an unresolved V gene and the rest for unknown reasons. The sample profile shows 80,000 to 100,000 clones; 55% to 80% of them were found once. The ten largest clones add up to less than 4% of the sample. The sequenced sample consisted of PBMCs. These receptors were taken from a man aged 35-49 years in good health and CMV-seronegative.

This clone was seen many times. V usage is TRBV4-3 and J usage is TRBJ2-6; D not certain. Germline CDR1 LGHNA, CDR2 YSLEER. The CDR3 is 16 amino acids. V lost 0 bases to trimming and J lost 2 bases, with 8 bases between them. The CDR3 spells CASSQDYGAGANVLTF. The CDR3 DNA follows: TGCGCCAGCAGCCAAGATTACGGTGCTGGGGCCAACGTCCTGACTTTC.

This chain's CDR3 is CASSLAGAGTDTQYF. CDR3 DNA: TGTGCCAGCAGCCTAGCGGGGGCCGGCACAGATACGCAGTATTTT. The chain links TRBV5-4 to TRBJ2-3; 10 bases agree with TRBD2. V gave up 4 bases and J gave up 1 base; unmatched junction bases: 3. This CDR3 has 15 amino acids. The germline V gene has CDR1 SGHNT and CDR2 YYREEE (reference sequence).

The gene calls are TRBV20-1 and TRBJ1-2; D gene uncertain. V lost 7 bases, J lost 4 bases, and 7 bases lay in between. CDR3 size: 10 residues. Germline V gene lookup returns CDR1 DFQATT and CDR2 SNEGSKA (reference sequence). The CDR3 DNA follows: TGCAGTGTGGCTCGCTATGGCTACACCTTC. Amino acids: CSVARYGYTF.

The J gene is TRBJ2-6, the V gene TRBV5-4; 9 positions match TRBD2. The CDR3 covers 17 residues. The V gene's germline CDR1 is SGHNT and CDR2 YYREEE (reference sequence). J gave up 2 bases and V 4 bases, and 7 bases lay outside the gene matches. CDR3 in DNA: TGTGCCAGCAGCCTTCAGCGGGGGGTTCCTGGGGCCAACGTCCTGACTTTC. Translation: CASSLQRGVPGANVLTF.

The V gene is TRBV4-1, the J gene TRBJ2-5, with D unresolved. The CDR3 extends over 14 amino acids. V was pared by 0 bases and J by 4 bases, with 9 bases between. Per the germline V gene, CDR1 is MGHRA and CDR2 is YSYEKL. The CDR3 DNA is TGCGCCAGCAGCCAAGAGCCCGGTATAGAGACCCAGTACTTC. Protein: CASSQEPGIETQYF.

The chain carries TRBV5-1 and TRBJ2-7; tentative D call: TRBD1 (6 bases). Germline V gene lookup returns CDR1 SGHRS and CDR2 YFSETQ. V lost 1 base to trimming and J lost 3 bases, with 14 bases between them. This CDR3 region has 15 residues. The CDR3 DNA follows: TGCGCCAGCAGCTTGAGGTTTACAGGGCGCTACGAGCAGTACTTC. It translates to CASSLRFTGRYEQYF.

This rearrangement joins TRBV7-8 to TRBJ1-2; D call uncertain. CDR1 SGHVS and CDR2 FQNEAQ come from the germline V gene. This CDR3 comprises 15 residues. Trimming cost V 1 base and J 4 bases, with 13 bases left between them. CDR3 residues: CASSLGARQLYGYTF. The CDR3 DNA reads TGTGCCAGCAGCTTAGGGGCCAGACAACTCTATGGCTACACCTTC.

V is TRBV30 and J is TRBJ1-1; 9 nucleotides align to TRBD1. V lost 4 bases to trimming and J lost 5 bases; unmatched junction nucleotides: 8. The CDR3 sequence is 14 residues long. Germline V lookup: CDR1 GTSNPN, CDR2 SVGIG (reference sequence). The CDR3 loop reads CAWMYGTGWTEAFF. CDR3 DNA sequence: TGTGCCTGGATGTATGGGACAGGGTGGACTGAAGCTTTCTTT.

The V and J genes are TRBV5-1 and TRBJ1-2; 7 positions match TRBD1. The CDR3 loop spans 14 amino acids. V gave up 3 bases and J gave up 8 bases; unmatched junction bases: 10. CDR1 is SGHRS and CDR2 is YFSETQ in the germline V gene. The CDR3 protein is CASSSWGQMIGYTF. The DNA for the CDR3 is TGCGCCAGCAGCTCATGGGGACAGATGATCGGCTACACCTTC.

The chain is built from TRBV18 and TRBJ2-7, with 10 bases lining up with TRBD1. Germline V CDR1 and CDR2: KGHSH, LQKENI. This CDR3 has 14 amino acids. J lost 3 bases, V lost 6 bases, and 5 bases had no gene match. Here the CDR3 reads CASSADRGGYEQYF. The CDR3, as DNA: TGTGCCAGCTCCGCGGACAGGGGGGGCTACGAGCAGTACTTC. The entire variable domain, with the rest obtained from reference TRBV18 and TRBJ2-7, is as follows: NAGVMQNPRHLVRRRGQEARLRCSPMKGHSHVYWYRQLPEEGLKFMVYLQKENIIDESGMPKERFSAEFPKEGPSILRIQQVVRGDSAAYFCASSADRGGYEQYFGPGTRLTVT.

In this sample, this clone turned up a few times. V gene TRBV2 combines with J gene TRBJ2-5; D perhaps matches TRBD2 (6 bases). V was cut by 6 bases and J by 6 bases, with 17 bases left in between. Germline V lookup: CDR1 SNHLY, CDR2 FYNNEI. CDR3 length equals 14 residues. The CDR3: CASSRNPGRKTQYF. For the CDR3, the DNA is TGTGCCAGCAGCCGAAATCCGGGGAGGAAGACCCAGTACTTC.

The J gene is TRBJ2-5, the V gene TRBV29-1; 7 bases are shared with TRBD2. CDR1 is SQVTM and CDR2 is ANQGSEA in the germline V gene. The CDR3 loop spans 13 amino acids. J was trimmed by 4 bases and V by 6 bases; bases with no gene match: 8. This chain's CDR3 is CSVRGVMTETQYF. The CDR3 DNA is TGCAGCGTCCGGGGGGTCATGACAGAGACCCAGTACTTC.

The chain carries TRBV5-1 and TRBJ1-1; no reliable D call. This CDR3 comprises 16 residues. Per the germline V gene, CDR1 is SGHRS and CDR2 is YFSETQ. Trimming pared 4 bases from V and 0 bases from J, leaving 16 bases between. CDR3 nucleotides: TGCGCCAGCAGCCCCTGGACTGAACTCATGAACACTGAAGCTTTCTTT. Translating gives CASSPWTELMNTEAFF.

The rearrangement uses TRBV2 and TRBJ2-5; 7 bases align to TRBD2. This CDR3 is 14 amino acids long. Germline V gene data show CDR1 as SNHLY and CDR2 as FYNNEI. V shed 2 bases and J 5 bases; nucleotides not matched to a gene: 5. In DNA, the CDR3 is TGTGCCAGCAGTGAATATGGGGGAGGGGAGACCCAGTACTTC. It yields the protein CASSEYGGGETQYF.

The table lists this clone with a count of one. The gene calls are TRBV2 and TRBJ1-2; D is unclear. Germline-derived CDR1 and CDR2 are SNHLY and FYNNEI. This CDR3 has 12 residues. V lost 6 bases to trimming and J lost 7 bases, with 12 bases between them. The CDR3 loop reads CASRPHGSGYTF. DNA of the CDR3: TGTGCCAGCAGACCCCACGGGAGTGGCTACACCTTC. The full variable domain, in which reference TRBV2 and TRBJ1-2 provide the parts outside the CDR3, is EPEVTQTPSHQVTQMGQEVILRCVPISNHLYFYWYRQILGQKVEFLVSFYNNEISEKSEIFDDQFSVERPDGSNFTLKIRSTKLEDSAMYFCASRPHGSGYTFGSGTRLTVV.

V and J are TRBV6-5 and TRBJ2-7; D not certain. The CDR3 has 14 residues. CDR1 and CDR2 from the germline V gene are MNHEY and SVGAGI. The ends were cut back, 0 bases at V and 0 bases at J, with 6 bases in the middle. The CDR3 region has the DNA TGTGCCAGCAGTTACTCAGAGAGCTCCTACGAGCAGTACTTC. Its translation is CASSYSESSYEQYF.

This clone was detected a few times. V gene TRBV5-5 combines with J gene TRBJ1-5; D remains unclear. CDR3 length equals 14 residues. V lost 2 bases and J 7 bases, leaving 13 bases between the germline ends. Germline V gene sequence: CDR1 SGHKS, CDR2 YYEKEE (reference sequence). CDR3 sequence (DNA): TGTGCCAGCAGCTTTCGAACAGCTGGGCAGCCCCAGCATTTT. Protein: CASSFRTAGQPQHF.

The J gene is TRBJ1-1, the V gene TRBV6-6; D gene unclear. Germline assignment: CDR1 MNHNY and CDR2 SVGAGI (reference sequence). V gave up 0 bases and J gave up 2 bases, with 13 bases separating them. The CDR3 contains 16 residues. DNA of the CDR3: TGTGCCAGCAGTTACTCGAGCGTTGCCGTAAACACTGAAGCTTTCTTT. This sequence encodes CASSYSSVAVNTEAFF.

This clone has a handful of counts. V and J are TRBV27 and TRBJ1-1; D unresolved. Per germline, CDR1 MNHEY and CDR2 SMNVEV (reference sequence). This CDR3 has 14 amino acids. V dropped 8 bases and J dropped 4 bases, with 17 bases sitting between them. This chain's CDR3 is CASFVAGGLTEAFF. In nucleotides, the CDR3 is TGTGCCAGCTTTGTGGCGGGCGGGCTCACTGAAGCTTTCTTT.

The J gene is TRBJ2-1, the V gene TRBV5-8; TRBD1 is a possible D gene (6 bases). The CDR3 sequence is 14 residues long. Germline loops: CDR1 SGHTS, CDR2 YDEGEE. V lost 3 bases, J lost 5 bases, and 12 bases lay in between. The CDR3 DNA sequence: TGTGCCAGCAGCTCCTCCGACAGGAACAATGAGCAGTTCTTC. This sequence encodes CASSSSDRNNEQFF. The whole variable domain, filled in from reference TRBV5-8 and TRBJ2-1, reads EAGVTQSPTHLIKTRGQQATLRCSPISGHTSVYWYQQALGLGLQFLLWYDEGEERNRGNFPPRFSGRQFPNYSSELNVNALELEDSALYLCASSSSDRNNEQFFGPGTRLTVL.

V and J are TRBV7-8 and TRBJ2-7; 10 bases map to TRBD2. J gave up 2 bases and V 8 bases, and 6 bases lay outside the gene matches. This CDR3 region has 14 residues. Germline CDR1 reads SGHVS; CDR2 reads FQNEAQ. CDR3 region: CASQSGGGAYEQYF. CDR3 sequence (DNA): TGTGCCAGCCAGAGCGGGGGGGGTGCCTACGAGCAGTACTTC. Using reference TRBV7-8 and TRBJ2-7 for the parts outside the CDR3, the full variable domain is GAGVSQSPRYKVAKRGQDVALRCDPISGHVSLFWYQQALGQGPEFLTYFQNEAQLDKSGLPSDRFFAERPEGSVSTLKIQRTQQEDSAVYLCASQSGGGAYEQYFGPGTRLTVT.

The chain carries TRBV25-1 and TRBJ1-2; 8 bases match TRBD1. Germline-derived CDR1 and CDR2 are MGHDK and SYGVNS. Trimming cost V 3 bases and J 0 bases; bases outside gene matches: 12. The CDR3 sequence is 18 residues long. The DNA for the CDR3 is TGTGCCAGCAGTGATCGAATTGGACAGGGAGAGGCTAACTATGGCTACACCTTC. Its protein product is CASSDRIGQGEANYGYTF.

This clone was seen a single time. This chain links TRBV6-5 with TRBJ2-3; the D gene is possibly TRBD2 (6 bases). CDR1 and CDR2 (germline): MNHEY, SVGAGI. V dropped 6 bases and J dropped 6 bases, with 13 bases sitting between them. The CDR3 is 13 amino acids. The CDR3: CASSLGSFDTQYF. The CDR3 DNA is TGTGCCAGCAGCCTCGGGAGTTTTGATACGCAGTATTTT.

The chain combines TRBV15 with TRBJ2-7, with a possible D match to TRBD1 (6 bases). The V and J ends lost 0 bases and 2 bases respectively, with 8 bases between them. CDR3 length: 14 amino acids. The germline V gene encodes CDR1 LNHNV and CDR2 YYDKDF (reference sequence). The CDR3 region is CATSRDRGTYEQYF. The CDR3 nucleotides are TGTGCCACCAGCAGAGACAGGGGAACCTACGAGCAGTACTTC.

This clone showed up just a few times. This chain uses TRBV7-2 with TRBJ2-3; 13 bases align to TRBD2. This CDR3 has 16 amino acids. Germline V CDR1 and CDR2: SGHTA, FQGNSA. Germline trimming cut 4 bases from V and 2 bases from J; bases unmatched to any gene: 3. CDR3 amino acids: CASSSGLAGYTDTQYF. The CDR3 DNA reads TGTGCCAGCAGCTCGGGACTAGCGGGGTACACAGATACGCAGTATTTT.

CDR3 sequence (DNA): TGTGCCAGCAGCTTAAGGGCTAGCGGGGGGTTGACAGATACGCAGTATTTT. It encodes CASSLRASGGLTDTQYF. The V and J genes are TRBV7-2 and TRBJ2-3, with 11 bases lining up with TRBD2. The CDR3 is 17 amino acids. J lost 3 bases, V lost 2 bases, and 7 bases had no gene match. Germline V gene lookup returns CDR1 SGHTA and CDR2 FQGNSA.

This chain joins TRBV2 and TRBJ2-2; D is possibly TRBD1 (6 bases). The CDR3 extends over 15 amino acids. Germline V gives CDR1 SNHLY, CDR2 FYNNEI. With 6 bases removed from V and 4 bases from J, the gap between germline ends came to 15 bases. CDR3 nucleotides: TGTGCCAGCAGGGGGACATCTCTAGTCACCGGGGAGCTGTTTTTT. It codes for CASRGTSLVTGELFF.